The present T cell receptor beta chain was sequenced within a study of shared clonotypes between healthy human individuals. Germline CDR1 and CDR2: LGHNA and YSLEER. V lost 0 bases to trimming and J lost 4 bases, with 12 bases between them. The CDR3 covers 16 residues. The assay was immunoSEQ multiplex PCR, and TCRdb's table has in-frame clones only and misses some. The table lists around 2.5 million clones, 93% of them singletons. The sequencing sample was made of naive CD4+ T cells from PBMCs. Subset described: CD45RA+ positively selected. V is TRBV4-3 and J is TRBJ1-4, with a weak D call TRBD1 (6 bases). The origin of this receptor is a young man in good health. Some clones in this sample may be carry-over from other donors' samples. CDR3 residues: CASSQDAGAFNEKLFF. CDR3 nucleotides: TGCGCCAGCAGCCAAGATGCAGGGGCTTTTAATGAAAAACTGTTTTTT.